The clone carrying this T cell receptor beta chain was observed a few times. This entry is derived from a study of T-cell reconstitution after alpha-beta-depleted transplantation in children. Unique molecular identifiers were built into the TCRbeta library. Each CDR3 protein is one row after TCRdb ran MiXCR on the PCR reads. The data show around 410,000 distinct CDR3 sequences, roughly a tenth seen once. Unmatched junction bases numbered 9, after V lost 6 bases and J lost 6 bases. Germline V gives CDR1 MGHDK, CDR2 SYGVNS. The CDR3 has 15 amino acids. The sample in question was PBMCs from the stem cell graft donor, obtained from the stem cell graft. The chain combines TRBV25-1 with TRBJ2-1; 9 nucleotides align to TRBD2. This receptor was taken from a human donor who donated a stem cell graft to a child with acute myeloid leukemia. The DNA of the CDR3 is TGTGCCAGCAGCCTTTCGAGCGGGGGGTTCAATGAGCAGTTCTTC. Amino acids: CASSLSSGGFNEQFF.